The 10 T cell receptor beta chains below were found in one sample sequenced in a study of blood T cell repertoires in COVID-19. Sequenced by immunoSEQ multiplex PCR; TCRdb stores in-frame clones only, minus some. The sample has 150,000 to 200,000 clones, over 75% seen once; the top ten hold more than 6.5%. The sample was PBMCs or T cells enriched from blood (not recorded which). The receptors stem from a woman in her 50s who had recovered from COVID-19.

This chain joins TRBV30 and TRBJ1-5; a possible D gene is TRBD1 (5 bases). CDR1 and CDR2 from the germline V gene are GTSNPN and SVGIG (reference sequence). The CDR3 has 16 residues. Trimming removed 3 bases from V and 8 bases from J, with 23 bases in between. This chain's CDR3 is CAWSPTGYRPEKPQHF. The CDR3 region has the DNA TGTGCCTGGAGCCCAACCGGCTACAGGCCGGAGAAGCCCCAGCATTTT.

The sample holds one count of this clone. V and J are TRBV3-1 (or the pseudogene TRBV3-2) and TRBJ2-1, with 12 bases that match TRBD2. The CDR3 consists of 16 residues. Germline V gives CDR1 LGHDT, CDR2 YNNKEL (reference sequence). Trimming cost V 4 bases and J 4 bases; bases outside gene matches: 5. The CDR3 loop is CASSRLGTSGYNEQFF. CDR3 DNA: TGTGCCAGCAGCCGCCTCGGGACTAGCGGGTACAATGAGCAGTTCTTC.

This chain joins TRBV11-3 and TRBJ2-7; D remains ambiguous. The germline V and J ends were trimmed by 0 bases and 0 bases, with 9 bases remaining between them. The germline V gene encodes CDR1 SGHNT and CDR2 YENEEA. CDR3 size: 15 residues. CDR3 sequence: CASSLEEVSSYEQYF. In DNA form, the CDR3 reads TGTGCCAGCAGCTTAGAAGAAGTGAGCTCCTACGAGCAGTACTTC.

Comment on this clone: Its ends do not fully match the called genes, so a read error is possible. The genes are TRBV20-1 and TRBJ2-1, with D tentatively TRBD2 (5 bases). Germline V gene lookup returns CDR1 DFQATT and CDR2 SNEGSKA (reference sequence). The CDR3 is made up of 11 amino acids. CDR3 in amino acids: CSALGIEERFF. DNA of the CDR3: TGCAGTGCTCTCGGGATAGAAGAGCGGTTCTTC.

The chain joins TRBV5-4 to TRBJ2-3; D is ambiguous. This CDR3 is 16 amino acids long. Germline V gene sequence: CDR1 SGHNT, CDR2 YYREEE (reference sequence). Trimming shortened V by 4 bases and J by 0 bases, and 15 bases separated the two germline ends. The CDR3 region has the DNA TGTGCCAGCAGCATCGCCCCTGGCCCTAGCACAGATACGCAGTATTTT. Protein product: CASSIAPGPSTDTQYF.

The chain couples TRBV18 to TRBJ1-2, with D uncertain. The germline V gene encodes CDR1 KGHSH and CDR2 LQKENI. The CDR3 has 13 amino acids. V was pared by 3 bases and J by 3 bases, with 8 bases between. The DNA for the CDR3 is TGTGCCAGCTCACCGGGAGTTCACTATGGCTACACCTTC. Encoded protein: CASSPGVHYGYTF.

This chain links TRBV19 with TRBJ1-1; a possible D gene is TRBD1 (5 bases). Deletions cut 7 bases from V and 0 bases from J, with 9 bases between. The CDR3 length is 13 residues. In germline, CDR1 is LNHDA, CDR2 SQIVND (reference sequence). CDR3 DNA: TGTGCCAGTACTGACAGACTGAACACTGAAGCTTTCTTT. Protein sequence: CASTDRLNTEAFF.

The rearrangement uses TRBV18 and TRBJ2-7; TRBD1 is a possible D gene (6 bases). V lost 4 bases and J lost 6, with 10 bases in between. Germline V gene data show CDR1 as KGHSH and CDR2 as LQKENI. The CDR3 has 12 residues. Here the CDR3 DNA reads TGTGCCAGCTCACGTACAGGGAGCGAGCAGTACTTC. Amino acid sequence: CASSRTGSEQYF.

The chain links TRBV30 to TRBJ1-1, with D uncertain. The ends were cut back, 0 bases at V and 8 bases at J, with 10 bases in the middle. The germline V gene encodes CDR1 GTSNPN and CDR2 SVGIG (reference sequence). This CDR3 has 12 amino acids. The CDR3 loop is CAWSVISPEAFF. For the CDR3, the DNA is TGTGCCTGGAGTGTAATTAGCCCGGAAGCTTTCTTT.

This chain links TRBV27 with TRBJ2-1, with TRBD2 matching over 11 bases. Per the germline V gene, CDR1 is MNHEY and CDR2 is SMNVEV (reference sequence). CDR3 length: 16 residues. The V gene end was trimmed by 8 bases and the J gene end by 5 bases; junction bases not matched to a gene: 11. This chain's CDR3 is CASRTRLAGKDNEQFF. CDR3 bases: TGTGCCAGCCGGACCCGACTAGCGGGGAAAGACAATGAGCAGTTCTTC.